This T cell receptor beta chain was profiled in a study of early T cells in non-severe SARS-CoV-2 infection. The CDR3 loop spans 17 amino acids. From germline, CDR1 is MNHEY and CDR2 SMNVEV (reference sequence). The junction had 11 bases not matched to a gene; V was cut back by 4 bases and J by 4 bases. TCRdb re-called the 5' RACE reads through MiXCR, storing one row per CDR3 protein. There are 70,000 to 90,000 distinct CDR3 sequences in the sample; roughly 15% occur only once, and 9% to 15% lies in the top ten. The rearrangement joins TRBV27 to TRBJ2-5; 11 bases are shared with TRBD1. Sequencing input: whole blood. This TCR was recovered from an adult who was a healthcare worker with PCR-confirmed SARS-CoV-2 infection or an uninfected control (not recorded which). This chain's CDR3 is CASSSDRGRGGRETQYF. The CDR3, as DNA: TGTGCCAGCAGTTCGGACAGGGGGCGAGGAGGTAGAGAGACCCAGTACTTC.